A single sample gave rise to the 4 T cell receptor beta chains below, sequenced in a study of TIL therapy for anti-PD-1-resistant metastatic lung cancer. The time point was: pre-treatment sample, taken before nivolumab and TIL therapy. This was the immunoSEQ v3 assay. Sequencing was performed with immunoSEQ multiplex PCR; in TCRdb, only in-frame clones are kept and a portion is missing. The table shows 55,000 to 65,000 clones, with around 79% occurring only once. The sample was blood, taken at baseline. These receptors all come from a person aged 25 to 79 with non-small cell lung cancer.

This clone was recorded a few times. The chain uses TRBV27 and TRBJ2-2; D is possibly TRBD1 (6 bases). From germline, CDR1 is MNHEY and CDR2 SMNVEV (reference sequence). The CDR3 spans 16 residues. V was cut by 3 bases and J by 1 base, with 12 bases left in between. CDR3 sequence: CASSFARGWNTGELFF. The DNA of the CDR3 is TGTGCCAGCAGTTTTGCCAGGGGATGGAACACCGGGGAGCTGTTTTTT.

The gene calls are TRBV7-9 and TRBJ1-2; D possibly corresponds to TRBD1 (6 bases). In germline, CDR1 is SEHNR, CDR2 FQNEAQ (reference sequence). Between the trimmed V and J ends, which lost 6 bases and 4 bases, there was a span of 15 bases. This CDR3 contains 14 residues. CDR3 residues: CASSRGGPLYGYTF. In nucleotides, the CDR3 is TGTGCCAGCAGTAGAGGGGGGCCCCTCTATGGCTACACCTTC.

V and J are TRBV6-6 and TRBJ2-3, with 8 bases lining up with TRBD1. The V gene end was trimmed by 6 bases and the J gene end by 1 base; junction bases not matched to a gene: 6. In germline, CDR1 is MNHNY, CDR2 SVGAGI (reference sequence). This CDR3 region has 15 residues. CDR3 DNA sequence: TGTGCCAGCAGCACCCCGGGACAGGGCACAGATACGCAGTATTTT. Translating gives CASSTPGQGTDTQYF.

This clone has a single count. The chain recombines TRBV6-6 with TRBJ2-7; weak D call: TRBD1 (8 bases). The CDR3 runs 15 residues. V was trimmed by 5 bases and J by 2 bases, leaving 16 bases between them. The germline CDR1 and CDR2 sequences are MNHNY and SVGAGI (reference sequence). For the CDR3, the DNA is TGTGCCAGCAGTAAACCACAGGGGGGGGCCTACGAGCAGTACTTC. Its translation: CASSKPQGGAYEQYF.